This T cell receptor beta chain was captured by sequencing in a study of blood T cell repertoires in COVID-19. The wider study: Both acute and convalescent COVID-19 samples were obtained from the United States, Italy and Spain. T cells, B-cell-depleted T cells, or PBMCs provided the cDNA or gDNA that served as material.

Libraries were prepared by immunoSEQ multiplex PCR; TCRdb keeps only in-frame clonotypes and omits some of them. The profile shows about 180,000 clones, more than 70% of them singletons. Per germline, CDR1 SGHRS and CDR2 YFSETQ. The V gene lost 5 bases and the J gene lost 3 bases, with 14 bases spanning the gap. The CDR3 extends over 14 amino acids. The sample comprised peripheral blood. The TCR sequence derives from a man between 45 and 60 years old with active or convalescent COVID-19. J is TRBJ1-1 and V is TRBV5-1; a weak D match, TRBD1 (5 bases). DNA of the CDR3: TGCGCCAGCAGTCCGGGGGGAGGAGACACTGAAGCTTTCTTT. Translation: CASSPGGGDTEAFF.